This T cell receptor beta chain was retrieved from a study of shared clonotypes between healthy human individuals. Regarding the study as a whole: Rarefaction exposed incomplete sorted-subset sequencing despite large depth.

Positive CCR7 selection of CD45RO-negative cells yielded the naive CD8 cells, and terminally differentiated effector memory CD45RA+ cells were excluded. CDR3 length equals 16 residues. The germline CDR1 and CDR2 sequences are MNHEY and SMNVEV (reference sequence). The V and J ends lost 5 bases and 0 bases respectively, with 14 bases between them. On this clone: No antigen is known for it. This sample also contains other DNA sequences that code for the same CDR3.

The assay was immunoSEQ multiplex PCR, and TCRdb's table has in-frame clones only and misses some. Of approximately 1.9 million clones detected, 90% to 95% appear once; the ten largest clones hold 1.5% to 2%. This chain joins TRBV27 and TRBJ1-5; D remains unclear. The TCR comes from a young man in good health. Some clones in this sample may be carry-over from other donors' samples. Input material: naive CD8+ T cells from PBMCs. The CDR3 bases are TGTGCCAGCAGTCCCTCGTGGGGAGATAGCAATCAGCCCCAGCATTTT. Its translation is CASSPSWGDSNQPQHF.